Below, 14 T cell receptor beta chains from the same sample are listed, as sequenced in a study of blood T cell repertoires in COVID-19. Generated by immunoSEQ multiplex PCR, the TCRdb table keeps only in-frame clones and is missing some. The sample holds a few hundred thousand clones, 65% to 90% seen once. Specimen: PBMCs or T cells enriched from blood (not recorded which). The receptors originated from a woman between 40 and 50 years old with acute COVID-19.

The chain recombines TRBV7-9 with TRBJ2-3; 8 bases align to TRBD2. The CDR3 spans 15 residues. Germline CDR1 reads SEHNR; CDR2 reads FQNEAQ (reference sequence). Trimming cost V 5 bases and J 4 bases; bases outside gene matches: 8. The CDR3 loop is CASSGSGIVSDTQYF. The CDR3 nucleotides read TGTGCCAGCAGCGGTAGCGGGATTGTTTCAGATACGCAGTATTTT.

This clone was seen once. This rearrangement joins TRBV27 to TRBJ1-3, with TRBD1 matching over 10 bases. V gave up 5 bases and J gave up 2 bases; unmatched junction bases: 9. The germline gives CDR1 MNHEY, CDR2 SMNVEV (reference sequence). The CDR3 length is 17 residues. The DNA of the CDR3 is TGTGCCAGCAGTCTCACTCATGGGACAGGGGCTGGAAACACCATATATTTT. It yields the protein CASSLTHGTGAGNTIYF.

The genes are TRBV24-1 and TRBJ2-3; 7 bases are a match to TRBD2. The CDR3 covers 16 residues. The germline CDR1 and CDR2 sequences are KGHDR and SFDVKD. Trimming removed 8 bases from V and 0 bases from J; junction bases left unmatched: 10. This CDR3 is CATIKSLAASTDTQYF. CDR3 nucleotides: TGTGCCACCATTAAATCTCTAGCGGCCAGCACAGATACGCAGTATTTT.

The V gene is TRBV19, the J gene TRBJ2-7, with TRBD1 as a possible D gene (6 bases). V gave up 4 bases and J gave up 5 bases, with 12 bases separating them. Germline CDR1 and CDR2: LNHDA and SQIVND (reference sequence). The CDR3 extends over 13 amino acids. DNA for the CDR3: TGTGCCAGTAGTACAAGGGGGAAGGACGAGCAGTACTTC. Translated: CASSTRGKDEQYF.

This clone was detected only a few times. V is TRBV27 and J is TRBJ1-1; perhaps TRBD1 as D (5 bases). CDR1 and CDR2 from the germline V gene are MNHEY and SMNVEV (reference sequence). There are 17 residues in the CDR3. V lost 0 bases and J lost 4, with 18 bases in between. The CDR3 protein is CASSLSYDSKPATEAFF. CDR3 DNA: TGTGCCAGCAGTTTATCGTATGACAGCAAGCCCGCCACTGAAGCTTTCTTT.

The chain's CDR3 is CASSLGLDGQYF. In DNA form, the CDR3 reads TGTGCCAGCAGCCTCGGACTAGACGGACAGTACTTC. The chain carries TRBV7-9 and TRBJ2-4; the match to TRBD2 covers 7 bases. V trimming: 5 bases; J trimming: 13 bases; junction bases outside the gene matches: 8. In germline, CDR1 is SEHNR, CDR2 FQNEAQ (reference sequence). This CDR3 comprises 12 residues.

The V and J genes are TRBV7-6 and TRBJ2-1, with 15 bases lining up with TRBD2. Trimming removed 1 base from V and 7 bases from J; junction bases left unmatched: 5. Germline CDR1 SGHVS, CDR2 FNYEAQ. The CDR3 covers 17 residues. The CDR3 nucleotides are TGTGCCAGCAGCTTAGTAGCCGGGACTAGCGGGAGGAATGAGCAGTTCTTC. Its protein product is CASSLVAGTSGRNEQFF.

The V gene is TRBV2, the J gene TRBJ2-7; 9 bases align to TRBD2. Germline V CDR1 and CDR2: SNHLY, FYNNEI. V lost 6 bases and J lost 2; bases outside the gene matches: 5. The length of the CDR3 is 14 residues. This chain's CDR3 is CASRGLATAYEQYF. CDR3 coding DNA: TGTGCCAGCAGAGGACTAGCGACGGCCTACGAGCAGTACTTC.

The rearrangement links TRBV2 to TRBJ1-6; 8 bases agree with TRBD1. V was pared by 2 bases and J by 7 bases, with 10 bases of the junction left unmatched. CDR1 and CDR2 (germline): SNHLY, FYNNEI. The CDR3 totals 17 residues. CDR3 sequence: CASSENRTGRRNSPLHF. The CDR3 DNA reads TGTGCCAGCAGTGAAAATCGGACAGGGCGGAGGAATTCACCCCTCCACTTT.

J is TRBJ2-1 and V is TRBV13, with 9 nucleotides matching TRBD1. The CDR3 runs 15 residues. In germline, CDR1 is PRHDT, CDR2 FYEKMQ (reference sequence). Germline trimming cut 11 bases from V and 9 bases from J; bases unmatched to any gene: 17. This CDR3 reads CACKVRTTGGTEQFF. As DNA, the CDR3 is TGTGCCTGTAAAGTAAGGACCACAGGGGGCACTGAGCAGTTCTTC.

This sequence joins TRBV28 and TRBJ1-2; a possible D gene is TRBD1 (5 bases). The CDR3 consists of 13 residues. Trimming left V 6 bases short and J 4 bases short, with 12 bases between. Germline-derived CDR1 and CDR2 are MDHEN and SYDVKM. The CDR3 loop is CASSRSGLYGYTF. For the CDR3, the DNA is TGTGCCAGCAGCCGCTCGGGACTCTATGGCTACACCTTC.

The gene calls are TRBV7-2 and TRBJ2-1; 10 bases line up with TRBD2. The CDR3 totals 15 residues. J lost 5 bases, V lost 3 bases, and 4 bases had no gene match. Germline V gives CDR1 SGHTA, CDR2 FQGNSA. CDR3 in amino acids: CASSLSGRVNNEQFF. In DNA, the CDR3 is TGTGCCAGCAGCTTGAGCGGGAGGGTGAACAATGAGCAGTTCTTC.

This chain joins TRBV7-2 and TRBJ1-2; D is unclear. CDR1 and CDR2 (germline): SGHTA, FQGNSA. The CDR3 extends over 14 amino acids. The germline V and J ends were trimmed by 6 bases and 2 bases, with 13 bases remaining between them. CDR3 loop: CASRVPGINYGYTF. The DNA of the CDR3 is TGTGCCAGCAGAGTTCCAGGTATAAACTATGGCTACACCTTC.

This clone was seen more than once but under ten times. The V gene is TRBV28, the J gene TRBJ1-1; D is uncertain. Between the trimmed V and J ends, which lost 3 bases and 8 bases, there was a span of 13 bases. Germline lookup yields CDR1 MDHEN and CDR2 SYDVKM. The CDR3 extends over 13 amino acids. The chain's CDR3 is CASSFGGVREAFF. CDR3 nucleotide sequence: TGTGCCAGCAGTTTTGGCGGGGTTAGGGAAGCTTTCTTT.